This T cell receptor beta chain derives from a study of CXCR3-negative and CXCR3-positive naive CD8 T cells. Study overall: Summed over all libraries, TRB reads came to about 140 million, with about 1.5 +/- 0.3 million per library. Study-wide findings and caveats: TRBV-TRBJ usage was similar across naive CXCR3 subsets but distinct in memory cells. Naive subsets did not differ in surface CD5, and the authors estimated TCR strength using properties of the TRB CDR3. Cryopreservation partially decreased CXCR3 expression, and most assays used fresh PBMCs.

CDR1 is SGDLS, CDR2 YYNGEE, per germline. This CDR3 is 14 amino acids long. Each TRB cDNA library was prepared by 5' RACE (with UMI labels). One entry per CDR3 protein, without DNA, is what TCRdb gives after re-calling the 5' RACE reads. This sample's table has tens of thousands of distinct CDR3 sequences. Regarding this clonotype: Its antigen remains unidentified.

The sequenced sample was memory CD8+ T cells from blood. The sequence derives from a human donor in good health. Some clones in this sample may be carry-over from other donors' samples. The gene calls are TRBV9 and TRBJ1-1. The CDR3 is CASSAEASSSEAFF.